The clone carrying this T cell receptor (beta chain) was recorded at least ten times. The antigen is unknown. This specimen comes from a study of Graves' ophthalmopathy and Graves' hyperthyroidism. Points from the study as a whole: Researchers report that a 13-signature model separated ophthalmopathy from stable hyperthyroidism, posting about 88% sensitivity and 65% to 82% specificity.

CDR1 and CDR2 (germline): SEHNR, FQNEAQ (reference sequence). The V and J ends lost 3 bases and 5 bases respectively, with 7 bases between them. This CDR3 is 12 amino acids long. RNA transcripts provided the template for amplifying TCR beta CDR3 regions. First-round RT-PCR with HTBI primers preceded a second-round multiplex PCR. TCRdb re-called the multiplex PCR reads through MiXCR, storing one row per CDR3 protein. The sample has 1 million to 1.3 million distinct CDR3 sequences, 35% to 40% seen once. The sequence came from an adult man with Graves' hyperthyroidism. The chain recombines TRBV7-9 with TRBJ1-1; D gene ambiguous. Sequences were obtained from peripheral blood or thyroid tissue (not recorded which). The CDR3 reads CASSLQETEAFF. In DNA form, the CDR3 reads TGTGCCAGCAGCTTGCAGGAGACTGAAGCTTTCTTT.